The T cell receptor beta chain under discussion was sequenced for a study of T cells after yellow fever vaccination. MiXCR was run by TCRdb on the 5' RACE reads, yielding one entry per CDR3 protein. The data show some 300,000 distinct CDR3 sequences, with around 8.1% seen just once and 17% held by the top ten. The CDR3 runs 12 residues. Germline CDR1 and CDR2: SEHNR and FQNEAQ (reference sequence). The V gene lost 8 bases and the J gene lost 1 base, with 8 bases spanning the gap. This clonotype was observed a handful of times. What it recognizes is unknown. Study outcomes and limitations: Within FACS-sorted repertoires, abundant clonotypes contaminating from the bulk population could be present.

Source: PBMCs, taken about 49 days after the first yellow fever vaccination. This receptor was identified in a man between 18 and 29 years old who received the YFV17D yellow fever vaccine. This chain joins TRBV7-9 and TRBJ2-5; D might be TRBD2 (6 bases). This CDR3 is CASRGIQETQYF. In DNA, the CDR3 is TGTGCCAGCCGGGGGATCCAAGAGACCCAGTACTTC. Based on the CDR3 plus reference TRBV7-9 and TRBJ2-5, the full variable domain is DTGVSQNPRHKITKRGQNVTFRCDPISEHNRLYWYRQTLGQGPEFLTYFQNEAQLEKSRLLSDRFSAERPKGSFSTLEIQRTEQGDSAMYLCASRGIQETQYFGPGTRLLVL.